This T cell receptor (beta chain) was documented in a study of blood T cell repertoires in COVID-19. Trimming removed 7 bases from V and 1 base from J, with 11 bases in between. The CDR3 is 13 residues long. Looked up from germline, CDR1 is SGHRS and CDR2 is YFSETQ. The method was immunoSEQ multiplex PCR; TCRdb's version includes in-frame clones alone and lacks a portion of them. The sample gives around 260,000 clones, around 86% of which show up once; roughly 5% is in the top ten. The chain is built from TRBV5-1 and TRBJ1-1, with unresolved D. Sequencing used peripheral blood. The origin of this receptor is an older woman with COVID-19, enrolled during active disease. The CDR3 DNA is TGCGCCAGCGGAGACCCCGGGAACACTGAAGCTTTCTTT. Its translation is CASGDPGNTEAFF.